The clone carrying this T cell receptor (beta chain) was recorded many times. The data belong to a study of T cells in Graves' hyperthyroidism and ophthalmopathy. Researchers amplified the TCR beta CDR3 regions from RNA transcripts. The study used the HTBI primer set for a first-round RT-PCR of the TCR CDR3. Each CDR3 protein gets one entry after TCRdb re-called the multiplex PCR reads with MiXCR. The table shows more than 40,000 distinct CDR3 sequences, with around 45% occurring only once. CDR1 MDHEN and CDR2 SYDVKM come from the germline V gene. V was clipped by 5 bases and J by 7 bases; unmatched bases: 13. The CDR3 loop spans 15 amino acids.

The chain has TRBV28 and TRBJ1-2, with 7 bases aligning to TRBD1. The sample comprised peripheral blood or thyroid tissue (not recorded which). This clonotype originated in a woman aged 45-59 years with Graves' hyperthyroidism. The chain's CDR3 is CASSPEDDRVRGYTF. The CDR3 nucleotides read TGTGCCAGCAGTCCCGAGGATGACAGGGTGCGTGGCTACACCTTC.